Given below is one T cell receptor (beta chain) in context. What this receptor recognizes is not known. Base qualities were left out, and no much larger clone turns up one base away. Participants in the prospective study were aged roughly 18 to 100 years, lived in some 24 United States geographic areas, and enrolled through a virtual design. In the prospective study, cohorts were assigned on the basis of participant-reported clinical history obtained from a screening survey and a study questionnaire. For ImmuneRACE Cohort 3, a participant was defined as recovered based on two consecutive negative NP/OP PCR tests, clearance by a healthcare professional, or resolution of symptoms. Each participant in the prospective study had whole blood, serum and a nasopharyngeal or oropharyngeal swab collected by mobile phlebotomists. Over a roughly 2-month period, participants in the prospective study had the option of providing additional blood draws and questionnaires. Before DNA extraction, prospective study blood samples were shipped either frozen or at room temperature.

From V the trimming removes 2 bases and from J it removes 7 bases, while the gene matches leave 14 bases of the junction unaccounted for. The germline V gene (reference sequence) supplies CDR1 GTSNPN and CDR2 SVGIG. From cysteine to phenylalanine, the CDR3 is 17 amino acids long. The only DNA kept is the CDR3, 51 bases in frame from the first base. TCRbeta CDR3 regions were amplified from genomic DNA by means of the immunoSEQ Assay, a bias-controlled multiplex PCR. The paper's data handling went like this. The number of nucleated cells in each sample was estimated by amplification of reference gene primers within the assay. Sequence reads were collapsed and filtered to measure the absolute abundance of every unique TCRbeta CDR3 rearrangement. For each sample, productive Simpson clonality was calculated by taking the square root of Simpson's diversity index across productive rearrangements. TCRdb re-hosts the immuneACCESS table, in-frame sequences only. Its copies lack some clones; in the studies checked, an unresolved V gene accounts for under half of them, and the cause for the rest is not known. V and J calls plus clone size are reproduced from that table; the DNA served to infer D and trimming. Recorded for this sample are fewer than 300,000 clones; around 90% of them occurred a single time. The ten largest clones represent around 1.1% of the sample.

The data originate from a study of blood T cell repertoires in COVID-19 (dated by TCRdb to about 2020). For context, the study as a whole: Samples from collaborators originated in the United States, Italy and Spain and spanned both the acute and convalescent phases of COVID-19. Subjects who had been exposed to COVID-19, were actively infected with it, or had recovered from it provided the deeply sampled blood TCRbeta repertoires that made up the dataset. The prospective study material was composed of cDNA or gDNA derived from T cells, B-cell-depleted T cells, or PBMCs. Where available, HLA class I and class II types were taken from metadata supplied by the sample provider and were not determined by assay-based typing. Samples were obtained from the ongoing ImmuneRACE study (first 160 participants) and from about 1,300 subjects provided by 6 global collaborators. The repertoires were released in a freely available public database intended as a resource for research on the immune response to SARS-CoV-2. The sample metadata nearly always contained a de-identified subject ID, COVID-19 status, age in years and sex. Results and caveats for the whole study, not just this receptor: The amount of clinical and demographic metadata varied by source and participant and was provided uncurated.

Sequencing input: PBMCs or T cells enriched from blood (not recorded which). This clonotype was obtained from a woman aged 25 to 39 who had recovered from COVID-19. The rearranged segments are TRBV30 and TRBJ1-6, with 7 central nucleotides matching TRBD1. CDR3 protein: CAWSSPRDRLPNSPLHF. The nucleotides read TGTGCCTGGAGTTCCCCCCGGGACAGACTACCCAATTCACCCCTCCACTTT.